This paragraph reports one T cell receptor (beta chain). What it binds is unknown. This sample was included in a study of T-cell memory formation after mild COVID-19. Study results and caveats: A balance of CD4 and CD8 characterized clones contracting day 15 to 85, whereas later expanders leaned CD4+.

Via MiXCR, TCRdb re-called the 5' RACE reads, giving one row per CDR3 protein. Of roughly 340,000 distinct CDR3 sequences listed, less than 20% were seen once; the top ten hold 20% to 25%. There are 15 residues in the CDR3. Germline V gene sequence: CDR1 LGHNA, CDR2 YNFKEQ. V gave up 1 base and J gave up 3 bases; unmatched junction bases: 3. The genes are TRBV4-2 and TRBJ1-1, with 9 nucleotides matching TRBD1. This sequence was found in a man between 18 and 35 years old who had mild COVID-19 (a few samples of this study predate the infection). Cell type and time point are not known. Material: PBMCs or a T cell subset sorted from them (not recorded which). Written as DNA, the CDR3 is TGTGCCAGCAGCCAAGTACGACAGGGGGACACTGAAGCTTTCTTT. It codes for CASSQVRQGDTEAFF.